The 17 T cell receptor beta chains presented below share a single source sample, sequenced in a study of shared clonotypes between healthy human individuals. TCRdb's table, derived via immunoSEQ multiplex PCR, lists solely in-frame clones and lacks some. This table has some 680,000 clones, around three quarters appearing once. Sequenced: memory CD4+ T cells sorted from blood. The sample's subset: CD45RA-negative fraction. These receptors came from a woman in her 30s in good health.

The CDR3: CASSPSGPTYEQYF. The CDR3 DNA reads TGTGCCAGCAGTCCCTCGGGGCCCACCTACGAGCAGTACTTC. V usage is TRBV28 and J usage is TRBJ2-7, with D perhaps matching TRBD1 or TRBD2 (5 bases each). V lost 5 bases, J lost 2 bases, and 13 bases lay in between. The V gene's germline CDR1 is MDHEN and CDR2 SYDVKM. This CDR3 contains 14 residues.

This rearrangement joins TRBV5-1 to TRBJ1-2; weak D call: TRBD1 (6 bases). Trimming took 0 bases from V and 4 from J, leaving 19 bases between them. Germline CDR1 is SGHRS and CDR2 is YFSETQ. The CDR3 covers 17 residues. CDR3 amino acids: CASSLDGQLDFSYGYTF. The DNA of the CDR3 is TGCGCCAGCAGCTTGGACGGACAGTTGGATTTTAGCTATGGCTACACCTTC.

The chain employs TRBV28 and TRBJ1-3; D is possibly TRBD1 (5 bases). CDR1 MDHEN and CDR2 SYDVKM come from the germline V gene. The ends were cut back, 11 bases at V and 2 bases at J, with 13 bases in the middle. The CDR3 runs to 13 residues. Here the CDR3 reads CASGGGTGNTIYF. CDR3 bases: TGTGCCTCCGGCGGGGGAACTGGAAACACCATATATTTT.

This clone was picked up a small number of times. The V call is TRBV25-1, the J call TRBJ2-7, with 8 positions matching TRBD2. Germline CDR1 is MGHDK and CDR2 is SYGVNS. J lost 3 bases, V lost 3 bases, and 16 bases had no gene match. The CDR3 extends over 18 amino acids. CDR3 DNA sequence: TGTGCCAGCAGTGATGGGAGCGGGGGCGGGGTCCCCCACTACGAGCAGTACTTC. Its translation: CASSDGSGGGVPHYEQYF.

The V and J genes are TRBV21-1 and TRBJ2-6; the table's D call of TRBD2 was not tested on the DNA. TRBV21-1 is deemed a pseudogene. The CDR3 runs to 17 residues. CDR3: CASSKEGTTSGANVLTF. DNA for the CDR3: TGTGCCAGCAGCAAAGAGGGGACTACCTCTGGGGCCAACGTCCTGACTTTC.

The V call is TRBV30, the J call TRBJ2-1; D is unclear. V lost 0 bases, J lost 7 bases, and 19 bases lay in between. The CDR3 has 16 residues. Germline V gene data show CDR1 as GTSNPN and CDR2 as SVGIG (reference sequence). Written as DNA, the CDR3 is TGTGCCTGGAGTGTAGGCCTCGGGCGGCCCGCGAATGAGCAGTTCTTC. Protein sequence: CAWSVGLGRPANEQFF.

The sample holds many counts of this clone. V gene TRBV7-2 combines with J gene TRBJ2-7; 13 nucleotides match TRBD2. Per germline, CDR1 SGHTA and CDR2 FQGNSA. After removal of 4 bases from V and 3 bases from J, the junction contained 0 bases not matched to a gene. This CDR3 contains 14 residues. For the CDR3, the DNA is TGTGCCAGCAGCTGGACTAGCGGGAGCTACGAGCAGTACTTC. This encodes CASSWTSGSYEQYF.

The V and J genes are TRBV19 and TRBJ1-5, with D hard to call. This CDR3 has 16 amino acids. Trimming cost V 7 bases and J 2 bases, with 18 bases left between them. Looked up from germline, CDR1 is LNHDA and CDR2 is SQIVND (reference sequence). CDR3 amino acids: CASKSRALGGNQPQHF. CDR3 nucleotide sequence: TGTGCCAGTAAGAGTCGGGCCCTGGGCGGCAATCAGCCCCAGCATTTT.

CDR3 sequence reads: CASSPGRGGDEAFF. The CDR3 DNA is TGTGCCAGCTCCCCGGGCCGCGGGGGCGATGAAGCTTTCTTT. This chain links TRBV18 with TRBJ1-1, with D perhaps matching TRBD1 (6 bases). Between the trimmed V and J ends, which lost 6 bases and 7 bases, there was a span of 18 bases. Germline CDR1 KGHSH, CDR2 LQKENI. The CDR3 is made up of 14 amino acids.

This chain uses TRBV28 with TRBJ1-4, with 8 bases identical to TRBD1. CDR1 MDHEN and CDR2 SYDVKM come from the germline V gene. The CDR3 length is 15 residues. Unmatched junction bases numbered 4, after V lost 4 bases and J lost 3 bases. The CDR3 is CASSYSGQANEKLFF. DNA for the CDR3: TGTGCCAGCAGTTATTCGGGACAGGCTAATGAAAAACTGTTTTTT.

Note on this clone: Additional DNA sequences in this sample encode the identical CDR3. The chain has TRBV6-6 and TRBJ1-5, with unresolved D. Trimming took off 6 bases at V and 0 bases at J, with 12 bases between the two ends. This CDR3 contains 15 residues. Germline loops: CDR1 MNHNY, CDR2 SVGAGI (reference sequence). This CDR3 is CASSPTGYSNQPQHF. DNA for the CDR3: TGTGCCAGCAGCCCTACGGGTTATAGCAATCAGCCCCAGCATTTT.

The genes are TRBV27 and TRBJ2-7; a possible D gene is TRBD1 (6 bases). The germline CDR1 and CDR2 sequences are MNHEY and SMNVEV (reference sequence). V lost 3 bases and J 3 bases, leaving 15 bases between the germline ends. The CDR3 runs to 15 residues. CDR3 bases: TGTGCCAGCAGTTTCCGGCCAGGGGAACACTACGAGCAGTACTTC. Residues: CASSFRPGEHYEQYF.

V gene TRBV10-3 combines with J gene TRBJ1-5, with D hard to call. In germline, CDR1 is ENHRY, CDR2 SYGVKD. The CDR3 extends over 15 amino acids. Between the trimmed V and J ends, which lost 2 bases and 2 bases, there was a span of 10 bases. CDR3 DNA sequence: TGTGCCATCAGTGAGGCAGAGTTGGGCAATCAGCCCCAGCATTTT. Translating gives CAISEAELGNQPQHF.

The chain couples TRBV27 to TRBJ2-4, with 9 bases identical to TRBD1. The germline CDR1 and CDR2 sequences are MNHEY and SMNVEV (reference sequence). The CDR3 extends over 16 amino acids. The V gene end was trimmed by 8 bases and the J gene end by 2 bases; junction bases not matched to a gene: 10. The CDR3 coding sequence is TGTGCCAGCTCGACGATGGACAGGGGATCCAAAAACATTCAGTACTTC. It yields the protein CASSTMDRGSKNIQYF.

In its sample, this clone was seen a few times. V usage is TRBV30 and J usage is TRBJ1-1, with D unclear. The CDR3 has 15 residues. Trimming removed 2 bases at V and 1 base at J, with 14 bases between. The germline gives CDR1 GTSNPN, CDR2 SVGIG (reference sequence). The CDR3 coding sequence is TGTGCCTGGAGTCACCAAACTTTACGGAACACTGAAGCTTTCTTT. Translation gives CAWSHQTLRNTEAFF.

V and J are TRBV23-1 and TRBJ2-6, with D possibly matching TRBD1 (5 bases). TRBV23-1 is filed as an ORF, its function uncertain. CDR3 length: 15 amino acids. With 4 bases removed from V and 2 bases from J, the gap between germline ends came to 9 bases. CDR3 coding DNA: TGCGCCAGCAGTCGTGACAGAACTGGGGCCAACGTCCTGACTTTC. It translates to CASSRDRTGANVLTF.

The sample holds one count of this clone. This rearrangement joins TRBV2 to TRBJ1-1; D remains ambiguous. Trimming shortened V by 8 bases and J by 0 bases, and 4 bases separated the two germline ends. Germline V lookup: CDR1 SNHLY, CDR2 FYNNEI. The CDR3 runs to 11 residues. The CDR3 spells CASGMNTEAFF. DNA for the CDR3: TGTGCCAGCGGGATGAACACTGAAGCTTTCTTT.